This entry is about one T cell receptor beta chain. Other nucleotide sequences from this sample produce the same CDR3. Measured with immunoSEQ multiplex PCR; TCRdb has only the in-frame clones, and not every one. The repertoire has about 260,000 clones, about nine tenths of them found once; the top ten carry roughly 0.95%. The data are from a study of blood T cell repertoires in COVID-19. About the research overall: Samples taken during acute and convalescent COVID-19 were collected in the United States, Italy and Spain.

CDR3 length: 16 residues. Germline-derived CDR1 and CDR2 are SGHRS and YFSETQ. V was pared by 0 bases and J by 2 bases, with 3 bases of the junction left unmatched. This receptor was obtained from a man aged 45 to 65 who had been exposed to COVID-19. The sample comprised PBMCs or T cells enriched from blood (not recorded which). The chain recombines TRBV5-1 with TRBJ2-1, with 9 nucleotides matching TRBD1. The CDR3 loop reads CASSLGWTGAYNEQFF. The CDR3 DNA reads as TGCGCCAGCAGCTTGGGTTGGACAGGGGCCTACAATGAGCAGTTCTTC.